A selection of T cell receptor beta chains follows, all from one sample in a study of OX40 agonist ivuxolimab in advanced cancers. Clones were read by immunoSEQ multiplex PCR, and TCRdb kept only the in-frame ones, dropping some. This table has fewer than 20,000 clones, just under 80% appearing once. The sample consisted of CD4+ or CD8+ T cells sorted from blood, taken in a trial of the OX40 agonist ivuxolimab. The receptors derive from an adult with an advanced solid tumor such as melanoma, head and neck, liver or kidney cancer. Both conserved end residues are part of each CDR3. D genes are given only for firm matches. Size tells how often a clone was seen (once, few, many) or the class of an expanded clone, and some rows leave it out.

>TRBJ1-5|-|TRBV27|TRBD1
TGTGCCAGCAGCCTGGGACAGGACAATCAGCCCCAGCATTTT
CASSLGQDNQPQHF
>TRBJ2-3|-|TRBV4-2|TRBD1
TGTGCCAGCAGCCAAGATTGGACAGGGGGGTGGGCAGATACGCAGTATTTT
CASSQDWTGGWADTQYF
>TRBJ2-3|few|TRBV9|-
TGTGCCAGCAGCGTTTCAGGGGCGTTCGGAGATACGCAGTATTTT
CASSVSGAFGDTQYF
>TRBJ2-7|-|TRBV19|TRBD1
TGTGCCAGTAGTATTATAGGGACAGGGATCTACGAGCAGTACTTC
CASSIIGTGIYEQYF
>TRBJ2-7|-|TRBV7-2|TRBD2
TGTGCCAGCAGCTCCTTGGCACTAGCGGGAGACTACGAGCAGTACTTC
CASSSLALAGDYEQYF
>TRBJ2-2|-|TRBV27|-
TGTGCCAGCAGTCTCCTGAACACCGGGGAGCTGTTTTTT
CASSLLNTGELFF
>TRBJ1-2|-|TRBV4-2|-
TGTGCCAGCAGCCCCGTGGGGGGGGGCAAAGAGGGCTACACCTTC
CASSPVGGGKEGYTF
>TRBJ2-3|-|TRBV4-3|-
TGCGCCAGCAGCCAAGTGGCCTCCTGGGGAGATACGCAGTATTTT
CASSQVASWGDTQYF
>TRBJ1-4|-|TRBV27|-
TGTGCCAGCAGTTTATACAGGGATGCGGGTGAAAAACTGTTTTTT
CASSLYRDAGEKLFF
>TRBJ1-2|-|TRBV10-3|TRBD1
TGTGCCAGCAGTACCCGGACAGGGAGGGCCTATGGCTACACCTTC
CASSTRTGRAYGYTF
>TRBJ1-2|-|TRBV7-9|TRBD1
TGTGCCAGCAGCCGGACAGGGGATTATGGCTACACCTTC
CASSRTGDYGYTF
>TRBJ2-1|-|TRBV27|TRBD2
TGTGCCAGCAGTTTGGGGGGGTCCTACAATGAGCAGTTCTTC
CASSLGGSYNEQFF
>TRBJ2-1|few|TRBV7-7|-
TGTGCCAGTAACCCTCCCCCGGGTCCCAGGAGCTCCTACAATGAGCAGTTCTTC
CASNPPPGPRSSYNEQFF
>TRBJ2-1|-|TRBV5-6|TRBD1
TGTGCCAGCAGCTGGGGGACAGGAGGCTATGAGCAGTTCTTC
CASSWGTGGYEQFF
>TRBJ2-7|-|TRBV11-2|TRBD1
TGTGCCAGCAGCTCCCGGGACAGGGGTATAGAGGGTGAGCAGTACTTC
CASSSRDRGIEGEQYF
>TRBJ2-3|-|TRBV6-1|TRBD1
TGTGCCAGCAGTGAAGCACGGACAGGGAGCACAGATACGCAGTATTTT
CASSEARTGSTDTQYF
>TRBJ2-1|-|TRBV7-8|TRBD1
TGTGCCAGCAGCTTCCGGACAGGGTTTTCCTACAATGAGCAGTTCTTC
CASSFRTGFSYNEQFF
>TRBJ2-7|-|TRBV5-4|-
TGTGCCAGCAGCGGTCCAACCTCCTACGAGCAGTACTTC
CASSGPTSYEQYF
>TRBJ1-1|-|TRBV28|TRBD1
TGTGCCAGCAGCTTGCAGGGGGGGAGGACTGAAGCTTTCTTT
CASSLQGGRTEAFF
>TRBJ2-4|-|TRBV14|TRBD2
TGTGCCAGCAGCCAAGCCGGGACTAGCGTTTTCCAAGCCAAAAACATTCAGTACTTC
CASSQAGTSVFQAKNIQYF
>TRBJ1-4|-|TRBV27|-
TGTGCCAGCAGTTTGGGGGGCAGTGAAAAACTGTTTTTT
CASSLGGSEKLFF
>TRBJ2-3|-|TRBV28|-
TGTGCCAGCAGTTCCCCTTTTGTGGAGGGGGGAGCTTGGTCCCATATACAGTATTTT
CASSSPFVEGGAWSHIQYF
>TRBJ2-3|-|TRBV27|TRBD1
TGTGCCAGTGGACAGGGGATGATAGATACGCAGTATTTT
CASGQGMIDTQYF
>TRBJ2-6|-|TRBV7-6|-
TGTGCCAGCAGCGTGCCACAAAGTCGGGCCAACGTCCTGACTTTC
CASSVPQSRANVLTF
>TRBJ2-7|-|TRBV7-7|-
TGTGCCAGCAGCAAGGGCCCAAACTACGAGCAGTACTTC
CASSKGPNYEQYF
>TRBJ1-5|-|TRBV7-9|-
TGTGCCAGCAGCCCGCAGGGGAACAATCAGCCCCAGCATTTT
CASSPQGNNQPQHF
>TRBJ2-2|-|TRBV5-4|-
TGTGCCAGCAGCTCCCGGGACACCTCGAACACCGGGGAGCTGTTTTTT
CASSSRDTSNTGELFF
>TRBJ2-7|-|TRBV6-1|-
TGTGCCAGCAGTCCAGGGGGGGACGAGCAGTACTTC
CASSPGGDEQYF
>TRBJ1-2|-|TRBV6-6|TRBD1
TGTGCCAGCAGTAAGGGACAGGGGAACTATGGCTACACCTTC
CASSKGQGNYGYTF
>TRBJ1-2|once|TRBV15|TRBD1
TGTGCCACCAGCAGAGATAAGTTGCAGGGGGTATCCCCCTATGGCTACACCTTC
CATSRDKLQGVSPYGYTF
>TRBJ2-1|-|TRBV18|-
TGTGCCAGCTCACCGGAAAGCTCCTACAATGAGCAGTTCTTC
CASSPESSYNEQFF